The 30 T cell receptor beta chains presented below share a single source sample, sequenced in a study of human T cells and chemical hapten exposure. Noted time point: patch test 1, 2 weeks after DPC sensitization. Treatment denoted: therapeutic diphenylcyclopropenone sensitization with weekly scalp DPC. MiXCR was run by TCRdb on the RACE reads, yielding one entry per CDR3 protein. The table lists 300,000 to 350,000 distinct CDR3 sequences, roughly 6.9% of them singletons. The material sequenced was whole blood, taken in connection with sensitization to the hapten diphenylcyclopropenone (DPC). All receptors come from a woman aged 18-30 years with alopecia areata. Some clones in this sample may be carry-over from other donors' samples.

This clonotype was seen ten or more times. The DNA of the CDR3 is TGCGCCAGCAGCTTGGGTTCTAGGGGGAACGAGCAGTACTTC. It encodes CASSLGSRGNEQYF. The chain has TRBV5-1 and TRBJ2-7; D may be TRBD1 (6 bases). V was pared by 0 bases and J by 5 bases, with 12 bases between. CDR3 size: 14 residues. Per the germline V gene, CDR1 is SGHRS and CDR2 is YFSETQ.

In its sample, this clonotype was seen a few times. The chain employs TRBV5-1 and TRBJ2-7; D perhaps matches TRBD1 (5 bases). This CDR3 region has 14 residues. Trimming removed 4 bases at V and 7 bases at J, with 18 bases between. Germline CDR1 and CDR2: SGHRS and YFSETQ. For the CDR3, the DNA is TGCGCCAGCAGCCTTGAGACAGCTCTAGGAGAGCAGTACTTC. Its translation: CASSLETALGEQYF.

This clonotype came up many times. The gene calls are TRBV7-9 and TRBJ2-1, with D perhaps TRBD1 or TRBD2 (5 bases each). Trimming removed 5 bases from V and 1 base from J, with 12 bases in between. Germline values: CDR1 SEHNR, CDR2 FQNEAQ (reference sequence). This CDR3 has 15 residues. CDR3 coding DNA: TGTGCCAGCAGCCCGGGGCGTAATTCCTACAATGAGCAGTTCTTC. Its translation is CASSPGRNSYNEQFF.

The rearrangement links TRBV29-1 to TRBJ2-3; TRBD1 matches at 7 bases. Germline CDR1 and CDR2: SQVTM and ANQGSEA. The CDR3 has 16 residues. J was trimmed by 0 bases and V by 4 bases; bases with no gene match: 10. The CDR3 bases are TGCAGCGTTGTCGACCCCTTACAGGGGAGCACAGATACGCAGTATTTT. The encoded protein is CSVVDPLQGSTDTQYF.

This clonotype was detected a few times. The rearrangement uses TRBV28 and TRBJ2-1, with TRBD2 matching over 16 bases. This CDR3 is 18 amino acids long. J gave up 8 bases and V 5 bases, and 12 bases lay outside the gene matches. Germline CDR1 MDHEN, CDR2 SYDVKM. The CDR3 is CASSPGTSGGAGVDEQFF. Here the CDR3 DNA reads TGTGCCAGCAGTCCCGGGACTAGCGGGGGGGCCGGTGTGGATGAGCAGTTCTTC. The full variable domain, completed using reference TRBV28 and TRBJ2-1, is DVKVTQSSRYLVKRTGEKVFLECVQDMDHENMFWYRQDPGLGLRLIYFSYDVKMKEKGDIPEGYSVSREKKERFSLILESASTNQTSMYLCASSPGTSGGAGVDEQFFGPGTRLTVL.

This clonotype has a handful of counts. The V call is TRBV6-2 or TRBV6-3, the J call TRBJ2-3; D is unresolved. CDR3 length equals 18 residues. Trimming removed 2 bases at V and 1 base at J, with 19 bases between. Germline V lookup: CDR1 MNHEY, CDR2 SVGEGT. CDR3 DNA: TGTGCCAGCAGTTACCTGATCTCGGGTTTACCGGGCACAGATACGCAGTATTTT. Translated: CASSYLISGLPGTDTQYF.

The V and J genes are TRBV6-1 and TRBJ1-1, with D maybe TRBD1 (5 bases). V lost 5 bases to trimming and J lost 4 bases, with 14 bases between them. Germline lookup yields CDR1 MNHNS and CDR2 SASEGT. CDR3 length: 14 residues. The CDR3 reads CASSPSAGTTEAFF. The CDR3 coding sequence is TGTGCCAGCAGTCCCTCGGCAGGGACCACTGAAGCTTTCTTT.

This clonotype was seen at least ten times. The CDR3 DNA reads TGTGCCAGCAGTCAAACCGGGACAGGGCCCTACGAGCAGTACTTC. Amino acid sequence: CASSQTGTGPYEQYF. The chain links TRBV6-2 or TRBV6-3 to TRBJ2-7; TRBD1 matches 9 bases. Germline V gene lookup returns CDR1 MNHEY and CDR2 SVGEGT. The V segment lost 5 bases and the J segment 2 bases; nucleotides outside the gene matches: 7. There are 15 residues in the CDR3.

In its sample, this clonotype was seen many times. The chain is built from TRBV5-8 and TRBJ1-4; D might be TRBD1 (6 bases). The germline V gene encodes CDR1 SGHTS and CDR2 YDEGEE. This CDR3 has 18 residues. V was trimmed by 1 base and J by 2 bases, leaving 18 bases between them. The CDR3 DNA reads TGTGCCAGCAGCTTGCGTCTGGTGGGGGCGCGTACTAATGAAAAACTGTTTTTT. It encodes CASSLRLVGARTNEKLFF. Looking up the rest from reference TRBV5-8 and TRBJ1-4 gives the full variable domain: EAGVTQSPTHLIKTRGQQATLRCSPISGHTSVYWYQQALGLGLQFLLWYDEGEERNRGNFPPRFSGRQFPNYSSELNVNALELEDSALYLCASSLRLVGARTNEKLFFGSGTQLSVL.

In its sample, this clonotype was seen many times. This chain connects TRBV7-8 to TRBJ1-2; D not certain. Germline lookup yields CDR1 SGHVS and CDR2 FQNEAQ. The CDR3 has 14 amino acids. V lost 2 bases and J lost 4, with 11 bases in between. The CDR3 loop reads CASSLRVPSYGYTF. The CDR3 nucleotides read TGTGCCAGCAGCTTAAGGGTGCCATCCTATGGCTACACCTTC.

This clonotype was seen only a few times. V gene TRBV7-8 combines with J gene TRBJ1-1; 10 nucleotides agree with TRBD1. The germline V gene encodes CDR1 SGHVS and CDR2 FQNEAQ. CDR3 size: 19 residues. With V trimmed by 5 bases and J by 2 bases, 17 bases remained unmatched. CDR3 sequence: CASSPRGETGGLGNTEAFF. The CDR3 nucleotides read TGTGCCAGCAGCCCACGGGGAGAGACAGGGGGCCTAGGAAACACTGAAGCTTTCTTT.

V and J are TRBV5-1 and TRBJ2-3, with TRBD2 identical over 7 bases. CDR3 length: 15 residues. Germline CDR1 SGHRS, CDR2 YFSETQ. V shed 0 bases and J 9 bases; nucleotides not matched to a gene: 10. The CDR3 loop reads CASSLEGGSGGTQYF. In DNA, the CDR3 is TGCGCCAGCAGCTTGGAAGGCGGGAGCGGCGGAACGCAGTATTTT. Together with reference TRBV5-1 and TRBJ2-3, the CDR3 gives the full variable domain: KAGVTQTPRYLIKTRGQQVTLSCSPISGHRSVSWYQQTPGQGLQFLFEYFSETQRNKGNFPGRFSGRQFSNSRSEMNVSTLELGDSALYLCASSLEGGSGGTQYFGPGTRLTVL.

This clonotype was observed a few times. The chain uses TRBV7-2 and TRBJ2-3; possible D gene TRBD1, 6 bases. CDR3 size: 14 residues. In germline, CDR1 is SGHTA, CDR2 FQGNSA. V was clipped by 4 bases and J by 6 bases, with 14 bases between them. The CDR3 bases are TGTGCCAGCAGCTCGGGACAACCTGAGGATACGCAGTATTTT. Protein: CASSSGQPEDTQYF.

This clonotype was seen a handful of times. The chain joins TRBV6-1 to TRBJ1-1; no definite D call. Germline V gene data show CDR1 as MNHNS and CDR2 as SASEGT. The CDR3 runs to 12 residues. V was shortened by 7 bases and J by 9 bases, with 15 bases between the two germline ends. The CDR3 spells CASTMAFYQAFF. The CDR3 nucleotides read TGTGCCAGCACGATGGCCTTCTACCAAGCTTTCTTT.

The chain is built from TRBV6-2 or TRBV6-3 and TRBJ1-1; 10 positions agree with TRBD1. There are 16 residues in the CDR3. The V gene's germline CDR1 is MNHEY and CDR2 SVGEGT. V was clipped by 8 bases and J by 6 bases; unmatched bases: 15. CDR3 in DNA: TGTGCCAGCTCCCGTTCCCCTGACAGGGGGCTGGCTGAAGCTTTCTTT. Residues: CASSRSPDRGLAEAFF.

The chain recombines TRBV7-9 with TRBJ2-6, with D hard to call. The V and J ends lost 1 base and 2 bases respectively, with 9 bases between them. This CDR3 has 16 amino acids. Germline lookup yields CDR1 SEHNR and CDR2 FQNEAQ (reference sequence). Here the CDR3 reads CASSLGYTPGANVLTF. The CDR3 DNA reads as TGTGCCAGCAGCTTAGGCTACACACCTGGGGCCAACGTCCTGACTTTC.

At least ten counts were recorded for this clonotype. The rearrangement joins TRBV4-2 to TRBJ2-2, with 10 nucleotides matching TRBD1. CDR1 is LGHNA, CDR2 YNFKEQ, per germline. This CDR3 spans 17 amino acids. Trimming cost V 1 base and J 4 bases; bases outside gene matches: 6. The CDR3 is CASSQGLTGGGTGELFF. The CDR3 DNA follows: TGTGCCAGCAGCCAAGGATTGACAGGGGGCGGCACCGGGGAGCTGTTTTTT.

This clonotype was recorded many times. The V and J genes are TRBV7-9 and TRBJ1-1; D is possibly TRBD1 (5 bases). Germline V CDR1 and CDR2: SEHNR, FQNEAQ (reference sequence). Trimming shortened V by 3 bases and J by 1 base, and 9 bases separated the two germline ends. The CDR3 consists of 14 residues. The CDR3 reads CASSFRGANTEAFF. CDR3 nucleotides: TGTGCCAGCAGCTTTCGAGGGGCGAACACTGAAGCTTTCTTT.

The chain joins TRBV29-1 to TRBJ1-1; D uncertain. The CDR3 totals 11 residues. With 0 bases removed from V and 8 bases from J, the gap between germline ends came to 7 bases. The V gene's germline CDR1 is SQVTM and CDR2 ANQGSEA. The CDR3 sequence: CSVEEAGEAFF. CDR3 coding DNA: TGCAGCGTTGAAGAAGCGGGCGAAGCTTTCTTT.

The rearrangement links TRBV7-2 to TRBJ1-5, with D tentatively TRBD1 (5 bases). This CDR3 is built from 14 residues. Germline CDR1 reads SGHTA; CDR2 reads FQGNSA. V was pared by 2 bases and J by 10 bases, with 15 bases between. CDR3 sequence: CASSLQAWGTPQHF. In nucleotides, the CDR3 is TGTGCCAGCAGCTTACAGGCTTGGGGGACTCCCCAGCATTTT. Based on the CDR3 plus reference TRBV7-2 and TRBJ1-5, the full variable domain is GAGVSQSPSNKVTEKGKDVELRCDPISGHTALYWYRQSLGQGLEFLIYFQGNSAPDKSGLPSDRFSAERTGGSVSTLTIQRTQQEDSAVYLCASSLQAWGTPQHFGDGTRLSIL.

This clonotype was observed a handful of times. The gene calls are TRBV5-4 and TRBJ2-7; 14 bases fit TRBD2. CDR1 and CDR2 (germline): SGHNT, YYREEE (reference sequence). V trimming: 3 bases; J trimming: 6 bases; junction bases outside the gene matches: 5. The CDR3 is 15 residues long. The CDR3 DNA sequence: TGTGCCAGCAGCTCGGGGACTAGCGGGGGCTCCGAGCAGTACTTC. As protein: CASSSGTSGGSEQYF.

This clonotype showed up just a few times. This CDR3 is CSARKGNTEAFF. CDR3 DNA sequence: TGCAGTGCTAGAAAGGGGAACACTGAAGCTTTCTTT. This sequence joins TRBV20-1 and TRBJ1-1; D ambiguous. The CDR3 totals 12 residues. CDR1 is DFQATT, CDR2 SNEGSKA, per germline (reference sequence). The germline V and J ends were trimmed by 2 bases and 1 base, with 5 bases remaining between them.

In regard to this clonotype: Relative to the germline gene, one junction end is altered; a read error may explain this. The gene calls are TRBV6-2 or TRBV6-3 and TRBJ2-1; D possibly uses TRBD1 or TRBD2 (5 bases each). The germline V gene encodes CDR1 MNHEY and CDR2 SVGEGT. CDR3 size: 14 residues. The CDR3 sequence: CASSAGTSSNEQFF. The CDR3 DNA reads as TGTGCCAGCAGTGCAGGGACCTCCTCCAATGAGCAGTTCTTC.

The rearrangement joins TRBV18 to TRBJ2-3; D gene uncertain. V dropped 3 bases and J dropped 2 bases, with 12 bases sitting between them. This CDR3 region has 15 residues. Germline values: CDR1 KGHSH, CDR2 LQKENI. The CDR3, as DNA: TGTGCCAGCTCACCTCCCACGGATACCACAGATACGCAGTATTTT. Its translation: CASSPPTDTTDTQYF.

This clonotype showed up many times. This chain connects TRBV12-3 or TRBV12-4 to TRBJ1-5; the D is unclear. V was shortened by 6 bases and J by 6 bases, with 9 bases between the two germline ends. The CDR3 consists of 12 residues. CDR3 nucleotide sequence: TGTGCCAGCAGCCCTGATGTTCAGCCCCAGCATTTT. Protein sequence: CASSPDVQPQHF.

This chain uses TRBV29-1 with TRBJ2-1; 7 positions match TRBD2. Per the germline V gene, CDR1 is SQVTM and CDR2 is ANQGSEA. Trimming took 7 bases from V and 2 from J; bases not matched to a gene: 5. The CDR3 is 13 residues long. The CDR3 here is CSGGSQPYNEQFF. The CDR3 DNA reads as TGCAGCGGCGGGAGTCAACCCTACAATGAGCAGTTCTTC.

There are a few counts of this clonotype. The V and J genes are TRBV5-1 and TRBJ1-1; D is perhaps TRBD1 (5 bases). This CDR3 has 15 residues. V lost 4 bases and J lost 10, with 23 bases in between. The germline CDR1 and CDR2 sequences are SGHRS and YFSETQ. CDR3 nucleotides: TGCGCCAGCAGCCCGGAGGGGACGGGGTCTCTTGTAGCTTTCTTT. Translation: CASSPEGTGSLVAFF.

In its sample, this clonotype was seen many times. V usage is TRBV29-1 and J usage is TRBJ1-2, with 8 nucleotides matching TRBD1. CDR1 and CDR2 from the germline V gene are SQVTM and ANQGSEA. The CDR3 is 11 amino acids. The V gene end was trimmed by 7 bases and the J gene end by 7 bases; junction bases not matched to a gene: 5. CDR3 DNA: TGCAGCGCCCAGGGGGCTGGTGGCTACACCTTC. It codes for CSAQGAGGYTF.

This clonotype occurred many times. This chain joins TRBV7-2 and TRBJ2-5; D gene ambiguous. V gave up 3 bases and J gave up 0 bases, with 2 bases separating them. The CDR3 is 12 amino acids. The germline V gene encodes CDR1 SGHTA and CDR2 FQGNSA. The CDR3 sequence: CASSFYQETQYF. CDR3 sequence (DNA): TGTGCCAGCAGCTTCTACCAAGAGACCCAGTACTTC.

CDR3 amino acids: CASSLISDQPQHF. As DNA, the CDR3 is TGTGCCAGCAGCTTAATTTCCGATCAGCCCCAGCATTTT. The chain is built from TRBV7-9 and TRBJ1-5; D is uncertain. The CDR3 runs to 13 residues. Trimming took 2 bases from V and 5 from J, leaving 7 bases between them. CDR1 and CDR2 from the germline V gene are SEHNR and FQNEAQ (reference sequence).